This T cell receptor (beta chain) originates from a study of cytomegalovirus exposure and HLA in healthy donors. The PCR made use of 60 Vbeta and 13 Jbeta primers. Clones were read by immunoSEQ multiplex PCR, and TCRdb kept only the in-frame ones, dropping some. The data contain about 160,000 clones, under 80% of them singletons. Sequences were obtained from PBMCs. This clonotype originated in a young woman in good health and CMV-seronegative.

The CDR3 loop reads CASSGGLAGGFTGELFF. CDR3 DNA: TGCGCCAGCAGCGGAGGACTAGCGGGGGGTTTCACCGGGGAGCTGTTTTTT. The rearrangement links TRBV5-1 to TRBJ2-2, with 14 bases aligning to TRBD2. The V gene end was trimmed by 4 bases and the J gene end by 4 bases; junction bases not matched to a gene: 6. Germline V lookup: CDR1 SGHRS, CDR2 YFSETQ. The CDR3 length is 17 residues.